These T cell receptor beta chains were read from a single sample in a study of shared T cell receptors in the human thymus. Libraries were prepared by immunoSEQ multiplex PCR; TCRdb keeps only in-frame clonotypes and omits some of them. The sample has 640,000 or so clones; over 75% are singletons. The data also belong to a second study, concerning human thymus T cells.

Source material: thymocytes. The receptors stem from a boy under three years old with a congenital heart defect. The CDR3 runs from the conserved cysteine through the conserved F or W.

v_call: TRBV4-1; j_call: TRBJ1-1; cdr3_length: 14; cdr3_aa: CASTPGGGDTEAFF
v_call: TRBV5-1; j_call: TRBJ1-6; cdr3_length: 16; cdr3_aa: CASSLTAGVINSPLHF
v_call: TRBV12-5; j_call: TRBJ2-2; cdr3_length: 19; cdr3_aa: CASGLVLAGQGNNTGELFF
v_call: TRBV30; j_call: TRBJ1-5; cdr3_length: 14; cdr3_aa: CAWSHLTGCQPQHF
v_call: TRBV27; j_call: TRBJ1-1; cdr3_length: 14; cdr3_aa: CASSTTGGFTEAFF
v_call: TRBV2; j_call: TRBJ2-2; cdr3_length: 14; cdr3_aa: CASSDMVYTGELFF
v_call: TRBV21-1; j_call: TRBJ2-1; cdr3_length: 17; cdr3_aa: CASSKLGTGRPYNEQFF
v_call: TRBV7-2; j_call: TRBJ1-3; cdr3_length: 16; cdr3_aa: CASSPRQGARGNTIYF
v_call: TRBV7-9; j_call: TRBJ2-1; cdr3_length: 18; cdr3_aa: CASSLDTGTSGSRYEQFF
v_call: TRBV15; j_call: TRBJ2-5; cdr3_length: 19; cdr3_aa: CATSSFEMDRPRSQETQYF
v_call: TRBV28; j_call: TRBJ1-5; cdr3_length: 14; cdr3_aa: CASTHGGGASTQHF
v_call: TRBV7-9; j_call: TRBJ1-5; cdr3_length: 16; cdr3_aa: CASSLGDRAGGAPQHF
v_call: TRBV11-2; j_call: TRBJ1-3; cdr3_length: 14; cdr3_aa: CASSPRDRGNTIYF
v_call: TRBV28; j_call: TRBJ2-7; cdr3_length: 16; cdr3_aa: CASSPGTSGPSYEQYF
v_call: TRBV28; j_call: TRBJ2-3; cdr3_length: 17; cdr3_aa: CASSLRHRQGSTDTQYF
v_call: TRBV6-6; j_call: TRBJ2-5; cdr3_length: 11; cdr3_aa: CASSFKETQYF
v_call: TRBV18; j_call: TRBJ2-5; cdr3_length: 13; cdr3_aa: CASSQTLAETQYF
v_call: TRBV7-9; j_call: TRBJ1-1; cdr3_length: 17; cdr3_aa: CASSLVGGEEVTTEAFF
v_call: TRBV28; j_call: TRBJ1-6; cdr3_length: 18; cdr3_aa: CASSLVDRGRQGTAPLHF
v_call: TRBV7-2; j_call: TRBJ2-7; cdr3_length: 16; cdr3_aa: CASSQRGLLNTYEQYF
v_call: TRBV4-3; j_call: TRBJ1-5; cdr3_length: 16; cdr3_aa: CASSQVQGDGNQPQHF
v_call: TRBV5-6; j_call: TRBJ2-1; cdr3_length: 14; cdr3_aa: CASSLSLVYNEQFF
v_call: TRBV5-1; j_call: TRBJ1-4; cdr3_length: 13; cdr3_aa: CASQTGPNEKLFF
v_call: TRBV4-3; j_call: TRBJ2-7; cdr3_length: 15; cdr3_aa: CASSQRAGNRYEQYF
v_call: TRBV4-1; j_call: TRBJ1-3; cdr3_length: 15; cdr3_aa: CASSQEPRSGNTIYF
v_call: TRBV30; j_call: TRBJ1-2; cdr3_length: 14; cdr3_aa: CAWSVHRVNYGYTF
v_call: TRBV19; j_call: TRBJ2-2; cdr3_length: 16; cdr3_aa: CASSIWKGTGTGELFF
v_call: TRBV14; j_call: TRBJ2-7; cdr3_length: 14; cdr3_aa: CASSQDLREGGQYF
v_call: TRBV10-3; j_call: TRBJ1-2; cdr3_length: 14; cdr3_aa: CAISETQVFGGYTF
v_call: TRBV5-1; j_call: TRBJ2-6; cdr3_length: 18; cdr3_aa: CASSRPGQESSGANVLTF
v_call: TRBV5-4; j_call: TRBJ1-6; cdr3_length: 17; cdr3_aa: CASSLADKGQGVSPLHF
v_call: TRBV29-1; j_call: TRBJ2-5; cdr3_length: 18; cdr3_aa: CSAARRTGLAGLGETQYF
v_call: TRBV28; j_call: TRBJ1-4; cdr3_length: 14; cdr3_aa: CASSVQGSNEKLFF
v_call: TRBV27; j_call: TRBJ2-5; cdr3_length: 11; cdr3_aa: CASFKGSMEYF
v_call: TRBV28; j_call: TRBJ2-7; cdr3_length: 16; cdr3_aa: CASARSGTGGTREQYF
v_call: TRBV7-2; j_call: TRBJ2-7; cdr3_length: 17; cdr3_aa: CASSLKQTSGGAGEQYF
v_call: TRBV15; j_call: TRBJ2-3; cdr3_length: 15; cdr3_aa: CATSSEQGRTDTQYF
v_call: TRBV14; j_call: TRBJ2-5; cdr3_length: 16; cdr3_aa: CASSQGSGGVPETQYF
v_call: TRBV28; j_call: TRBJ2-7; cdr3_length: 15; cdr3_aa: CASSLKGLSNYEQYF
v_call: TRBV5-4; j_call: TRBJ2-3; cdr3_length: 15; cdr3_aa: CASSLAPGGTDTQYF